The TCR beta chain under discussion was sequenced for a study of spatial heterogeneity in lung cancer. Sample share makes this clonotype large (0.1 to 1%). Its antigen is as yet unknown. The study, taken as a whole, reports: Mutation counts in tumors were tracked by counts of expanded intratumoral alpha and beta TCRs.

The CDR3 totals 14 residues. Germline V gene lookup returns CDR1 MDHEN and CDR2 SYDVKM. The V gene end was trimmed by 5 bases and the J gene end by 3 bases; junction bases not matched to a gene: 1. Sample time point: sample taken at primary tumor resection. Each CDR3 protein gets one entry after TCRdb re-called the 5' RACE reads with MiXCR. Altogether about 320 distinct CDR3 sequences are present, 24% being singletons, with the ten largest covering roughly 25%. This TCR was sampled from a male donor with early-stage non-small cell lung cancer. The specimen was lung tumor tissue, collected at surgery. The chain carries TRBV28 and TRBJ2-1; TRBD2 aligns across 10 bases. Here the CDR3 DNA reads TGTGCCAGCAGTGTAGCGGGAGGCTACAATGAGCAGTTCTTC. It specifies CASSVAGGYNEQFF.